Listed below are T cell receptor beta chains from one sample, sequenced in a study of blood T cell repertoires in COVID-19. Here immunoSEQ multiplex PCR was the method, and the copy in TCRdb shows in-frame clones only, minus some. The sample lists about 50,000 clones; 70% to 90% were seen once. The sequenced sample was peripheral blood. All receptors come from a human donor in a cohort sampled during active COVID-19. CDR3s include the opening cysteine and the closing phenylalanine or tryptophan. Fields, in order: J gene, D gene, V gene, clone size, CDR3 protein, CDR3 DNA. The D gene is left open where the match is weak. Not all rows give a size; the values are once, few, many and, for expanded clones, a class.

J: TRBJ1-2; D: .; V: TRBV27; size: .; CDR3: CASSHNRLNYGYTF; DNA: TGTGCCAGCAGCCATAACAGGCTTAACTATGGCTACACCTTC
J: TRBJ1-1; D: .; V: TRBV10-3; size: .; CDR3: CAISEPDRITEGTEAFF; DNA: TGTGCCATCAGTGAACCCGACCGGATCACAGAGGGCACTGAAGCTTTCTTT
J: TRBJ1-6; D: .; V: TRBV2; size: .; CDR3: CASSEVQGYSPLHF; DNA: TGTGCCAGCAGTGAAGTTCAGGGGTATTCACCCCTCCACTTT
J: TRBJ2-7; D: TRBD1; V: TRBV12-5; size: .; CDR3: CASGSGQVAYEQYF; DNA: TGTGCTAGTGGTTCGGGACAGGTGGCCTACGAGCAGTACTTC
J: TRBJ2-4; D: .; V: TRBV21-1; size: .; CDR3: CASSFKLATAKNIQYF; DNA: TGTGCCAGCAGTTTTAAGCTAGCTACAGCAAAGAACATTCAGTACTTC
J: TRBJ1-5; D: .; V: TRBV6-2/TRBV6-3; size: .; CDR3: CASSYSGEGQPQHF; DNA: TGTGCCAGCAGTTACTCGGGGGAGGGTCAGCCCCAGCATTTT
J: TRBJ1-1; D: .; V: TRBV5-6; size: .; CDR3: CASSLYGSTREAFF; DNA: TGTGCCAGCAGCTTGTATGGTTCGACGAGGGAAGCTTTCTTT
J: TRBJ2-3; D: TRBD2; V: TRBV9; size: .; CDR3: CASSTQNLAGVPDTQYF; DNA: TGTGCCAGCAGCACCCAAAACCTAGCGGGAGTTCCAGATACGCAGTATTTT
J: TRBJ1-1; D: TRBD1; V: TRBV19; size: .; CDR3: CASSIAPGTGYTEAFF; DNA: TGTGCCAGTAGTATAGCCCCCGGGACAGGGTACACTGAAGCTTTCTTT
J: TRBJ2-7; D: TRBD2; V: TRBV6-5; size: .; CDR3: CATMGLAPSSEQYF; DNA: TGTGCCACCATGGGACTAGCCCCTTCGTCCGAGCAGTACTTC
J: TRBJ2-7; D: TRBD1; V: TRBV2; size: once; CDR3: CASSVGQGPTYEQYF; DNA: TGTGCCAGCAGTGTTGGACAGGGGCCCACCTACGAGCAGTACTTC
J: TRBJ2-7; D: TRBD1; V: TRBV27; size: .; CDR3: CASSGTGRIEQYF; DNA: TGTGCCAGCAGTGGGACAGGACGAATAGAGCAGTACTTC
J: TRBJ1-1; D: .; V: TRBV4-3; size: .; CDR3: CASSQKKGRGGSSEAFF; DNA: TGCGCCAGCAGCCAAAAGAAGGGCAGGGGCGGGTCGAGTGAAGCTTTCTTT
J: TRBJ2-7; D: .; V: TRBV27; size: .; CDR3: CATSRVGSGSYEQYF; DNA: TGTGCCACCAGCAGGGTAGGATCAGGATCCTACGAGCAGTACTTC
J: TRBJ2-7; D: TRBD2; V: TRBV18; size: once; CDR3: CASSPPSGGVVGEQYF; DNA: TGTGCCAGCTCACCACCCTCGGGAGGGGTGGTAGGGGAGCAGTACTTC
J: TRBJ2-7; D: TRBD1; V: TRBV11-2; size: .; CDR3: CASSLVDRGYEQYF; DNA: TGTGCCAGCAGCTTAGTGGACAGGGGCTACGAGCAGTACTTC
J: TRBJ2-1; D: .; V: TRBV20-1; size: .; CDR3: CSAFNNEQFF; DNA: TGCAGTGCTTTCAACAATGAGCAGTTCTTC
J: TRBJ2-7; D: TRBD1; V: TRBV7-2; size: .; CDR3: CASSSGQGGTYEQYF; DNA: TGTGCCAGCAGCTCCGGACAGGGGGGAACCTACGAGCAGTACTTC
J: TRBJ2-7; D: .; V: TRBV19; size: once; CDR3: CASSIGGQLFYEQYF; DNA: TGTGCCAGTAGTATAGGAGGGCAGCTTTTCTACGAGCAGTACTTC
J: TRBJ1-4; D: .; V: TRBV2; size: .; CDR3: CASKGPRGLLWEKLFF; DNA: TGTGCCAGCAAGGGGCCGAGAGGCCTTTTATGGGAAAAACTGTTTTTT
J: TRBJ1-1; D: .; V: TRBV7-9; size: .; CDR3: CASSLGAENTEAFF; DNA: TGTGCCAGCAGCTTAGGGGCAGAGAACACTGAAGCTTTCTTT